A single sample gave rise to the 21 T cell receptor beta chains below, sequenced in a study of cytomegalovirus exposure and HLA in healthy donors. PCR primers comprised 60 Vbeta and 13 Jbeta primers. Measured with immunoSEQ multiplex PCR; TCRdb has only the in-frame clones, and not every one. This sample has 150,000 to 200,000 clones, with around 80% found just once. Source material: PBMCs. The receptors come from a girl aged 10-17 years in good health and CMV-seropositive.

CDR3 residues: CASSHGRVATEAFF. CDR3 nucleotide sequence: TGTGCCAGCAGCCACGGCCGGGTGGCGACTGAAGCTTTCTTT. This chain connects TRBV21-1 to TRBJ1-1. TRBV21-1 is designated a pseudogene. The CDR3 sequence is 14 residues long.

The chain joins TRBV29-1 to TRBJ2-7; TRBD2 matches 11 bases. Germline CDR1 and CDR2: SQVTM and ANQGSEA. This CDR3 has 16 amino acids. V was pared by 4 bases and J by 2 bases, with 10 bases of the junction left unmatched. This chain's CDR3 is CSVGLPGLADPYEQYF. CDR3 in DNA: TGCAGCGTTGGACTACCGGGACTAGCGGATCCCTACGAGCAGTACTTC.

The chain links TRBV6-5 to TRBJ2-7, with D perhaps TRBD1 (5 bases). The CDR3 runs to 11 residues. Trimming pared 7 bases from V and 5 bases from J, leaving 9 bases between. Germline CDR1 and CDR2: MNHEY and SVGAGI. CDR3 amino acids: CASKWGNEQYF. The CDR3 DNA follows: TGTGCCAGCAAGTGGGGCAACGAGCAGTACTTC.

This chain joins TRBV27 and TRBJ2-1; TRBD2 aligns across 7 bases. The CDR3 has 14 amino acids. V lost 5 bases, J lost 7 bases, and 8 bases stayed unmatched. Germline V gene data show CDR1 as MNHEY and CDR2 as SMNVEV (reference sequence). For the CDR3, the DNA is TGTGCCAGCAGTCCAGTCAGAGCGGGAAATGAGCAGTTCTTC. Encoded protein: CASSPVRAGNEQFF.

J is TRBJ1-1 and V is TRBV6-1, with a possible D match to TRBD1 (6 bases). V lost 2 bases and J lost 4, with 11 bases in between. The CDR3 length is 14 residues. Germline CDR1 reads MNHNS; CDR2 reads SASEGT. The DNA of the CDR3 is TGTGCCAGCAGTGAATATAGGGGGAGCACTGAAGCTTTCTTT. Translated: CASSEYRGSTEAFF.

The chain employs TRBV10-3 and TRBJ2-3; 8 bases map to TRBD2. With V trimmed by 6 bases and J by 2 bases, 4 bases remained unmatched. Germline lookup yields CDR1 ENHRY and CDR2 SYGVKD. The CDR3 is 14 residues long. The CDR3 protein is CAIRTSGITDTQYF. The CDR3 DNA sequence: TGTGCCATCAGAACTAGCGGAATCACAGATACGCAGTATTTT.

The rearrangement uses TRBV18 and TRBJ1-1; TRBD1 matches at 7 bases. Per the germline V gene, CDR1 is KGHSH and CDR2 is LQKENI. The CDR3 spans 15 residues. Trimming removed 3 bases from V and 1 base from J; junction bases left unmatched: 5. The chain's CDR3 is CASSPSGQKNTEAFF. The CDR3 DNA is TGTGCCAGCTCACCGTCGGGACAGAAGAACACTGAAGCTTTCTTT.

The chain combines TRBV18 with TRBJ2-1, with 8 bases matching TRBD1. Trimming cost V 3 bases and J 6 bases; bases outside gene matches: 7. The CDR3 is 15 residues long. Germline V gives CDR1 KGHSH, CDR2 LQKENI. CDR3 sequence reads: CASSPPSTGGNEQFF. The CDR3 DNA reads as TGTGCCAGCTCACCCCCGAGCACAGGGGGCAATGAGCAGTTCTTC.

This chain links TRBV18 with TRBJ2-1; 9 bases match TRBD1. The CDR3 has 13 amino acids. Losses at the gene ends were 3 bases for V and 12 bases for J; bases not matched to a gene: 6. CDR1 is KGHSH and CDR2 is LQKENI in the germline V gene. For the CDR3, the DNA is TGTGCCAGCTCACCCGGGACAGGGTTGGGGCAGTTCTTC. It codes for CASSPGTGLGQFF.

CDR3 sequence reads: CASSPPGASSGNTIYF. In DNA form, the CDR3 reads TGTGCCAGCAGCCCGCCGGGTGCCTCCTCTGGAAACACCATATATTTT. The chain recombines TRBV7-9 with TRBJ1-3; no definite D call. Germline lookup yields CDR1 SEHNR and CDR2 FQNEAQ (reference sequence). The CDR3 covers 16 residues. V gave up 5 bases and J gave up 0 bases, with 14 bases separating them.

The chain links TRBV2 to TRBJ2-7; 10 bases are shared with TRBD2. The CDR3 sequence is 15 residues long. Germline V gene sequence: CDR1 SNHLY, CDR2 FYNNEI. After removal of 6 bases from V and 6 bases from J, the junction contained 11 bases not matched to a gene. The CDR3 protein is CASRALLAGVFEQYF. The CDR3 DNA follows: TGTGCCAGCAGGGCCCTCCTAGCGGGGGTTTTCGAGCAGTACTTC. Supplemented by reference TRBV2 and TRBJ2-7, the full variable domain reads EPEVTQTPSHQVTQMGQEVILRCVPISNHLYFYWYRQILGQKVEFLVSFYNNEISEKSEIFDDQFSVERPDGSNFTLKIRSTKLEDSAMYFCASRALLAGVFEQYFGPGTRLTVT.

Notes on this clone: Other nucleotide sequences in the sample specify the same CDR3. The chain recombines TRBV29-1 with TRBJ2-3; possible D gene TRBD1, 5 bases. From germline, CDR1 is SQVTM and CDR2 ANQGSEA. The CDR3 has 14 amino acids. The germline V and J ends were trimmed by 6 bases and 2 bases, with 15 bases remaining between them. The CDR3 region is CSVRLGGATDTQYF. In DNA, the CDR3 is TGCAGCGTCCGCCTTGGTGGGGCCACAGATACGCAGTATTTT.

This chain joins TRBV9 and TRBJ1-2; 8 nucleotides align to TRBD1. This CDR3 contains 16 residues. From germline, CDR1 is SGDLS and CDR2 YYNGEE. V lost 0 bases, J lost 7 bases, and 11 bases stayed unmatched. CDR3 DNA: TGTGCCAGCAGCGTAGGACAGGGGCTGGGGATGGGTGGCTACACCTTC. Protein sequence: CASSVGQGLGMGGYTF.

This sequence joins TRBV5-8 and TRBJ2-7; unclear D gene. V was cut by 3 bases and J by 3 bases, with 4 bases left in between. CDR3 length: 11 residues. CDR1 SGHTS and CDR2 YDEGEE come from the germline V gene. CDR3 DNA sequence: TGTGCCAGCAGCTCCAGCTACGAGCAGTACTTC. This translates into CASSSSYEQYF. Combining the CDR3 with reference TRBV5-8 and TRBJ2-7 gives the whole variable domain EAGVTQSPTHLIKTRGQQATLRCSPISGHTSVYWYQQALGLGLQFLLWYDEGEERNRGNFPPRFSGRQFPNYSSELNVNALELEDSALYLCASSSSYEQYFGPGTRLTVT.

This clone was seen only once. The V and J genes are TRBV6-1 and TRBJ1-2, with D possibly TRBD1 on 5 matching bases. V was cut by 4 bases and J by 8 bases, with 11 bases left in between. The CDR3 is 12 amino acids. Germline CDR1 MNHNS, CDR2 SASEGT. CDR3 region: CASSGQGVGYTF. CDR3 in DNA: TGTGCCAGCAGTGGGCAGGGCGTGGGCTACACCTTC.

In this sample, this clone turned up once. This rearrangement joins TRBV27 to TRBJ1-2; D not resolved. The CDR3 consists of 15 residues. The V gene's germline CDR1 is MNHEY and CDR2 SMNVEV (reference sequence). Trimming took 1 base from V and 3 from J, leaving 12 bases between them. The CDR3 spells CASSLLAGSDYGYTF. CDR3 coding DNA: TGTGCCAGCAGTTTATTGGCGGGTTCGGACTATGGCTACACCTTC.

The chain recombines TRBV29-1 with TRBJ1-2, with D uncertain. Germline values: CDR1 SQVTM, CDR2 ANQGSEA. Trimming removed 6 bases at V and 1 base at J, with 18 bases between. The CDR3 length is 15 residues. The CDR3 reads CSVAAGLDFNYGYTF. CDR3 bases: TGCAGCGTAGCGGCAGGACTAGACTTTAACTATGGCTACACCTTC. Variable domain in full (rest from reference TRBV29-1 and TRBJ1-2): SAVISQKPSRDICQRGTSLTIQCQVDSQVTMMFWYRQQPGQSLTLIATANQGSEATYESGFVIDKFPISRPNLTFSTLTVSNMSPEDSSIYLCSVAAGLDFNYGYTFGSGTRLTVV.

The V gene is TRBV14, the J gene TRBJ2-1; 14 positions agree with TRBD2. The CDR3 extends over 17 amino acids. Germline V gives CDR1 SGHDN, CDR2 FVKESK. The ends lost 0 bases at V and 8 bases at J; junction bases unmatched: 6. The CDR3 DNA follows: TGTGCCAGCAGCCAAGATTGGGGACTAGCGGGAGAAGATGAGCAGTTCTTC. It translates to CASSQDWGLAGEDEQFF.

The CDR3 sequence is CASSRRTGGAGANVLTF. The CDR3 nucleotides are TGTGCCAGCAGTCGGCGGACAGGGGGCGCTGGGGCCAACGTCCTGACTTTC. The V and J genes are TRBV28 and TRBJ2-6; 11 bases fit TRBD1. Germline V gives CDR1 MDHEN, CDR2 SYDVKM. The CDR3 is 17 amino acids. V shed 5 bases, J shed 2 bases, and the junction held 5 bases outside the gene matches.

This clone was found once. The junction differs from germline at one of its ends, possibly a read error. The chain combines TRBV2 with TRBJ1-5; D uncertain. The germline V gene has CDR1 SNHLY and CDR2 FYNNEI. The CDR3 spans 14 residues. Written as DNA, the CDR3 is TGTGCCAGCAGTTGGACGGTTAGCGATCAGCCCCAGCATTTT. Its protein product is CASSWTVSDQPQHF.

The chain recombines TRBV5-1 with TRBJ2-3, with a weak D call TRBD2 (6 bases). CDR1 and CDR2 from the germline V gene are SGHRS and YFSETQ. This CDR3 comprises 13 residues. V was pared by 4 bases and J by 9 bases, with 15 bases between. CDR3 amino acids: CASSLNLASTQYF. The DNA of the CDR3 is TGCGCCAGCAGCCTCAACCTAGCGTCGACGCAGTATTTT.